Below, 21 T cell receptor beta chains from the same sample are listed, as sequenced in a study of cytomegalovirus exposure and HLA in healthy donors. Sequencing was performed with immunoSEQ multiplex PCR; in TCRdb, only in-frame clones are kept and a portion is missing. The data contain approximately 120,000 clones, around 95% of them seen just once; the ten biggest clones take up approximately 1.5%. The sequenced sample consisted of PBMCs. The receptor source for this set is a man aged 18 to 29 in good health and CMV-seronegative.

V usage is TRBV11-2 and J usage is TRBJ2-1; D gene ambiguous. V shed 7 bases and J shed 6 bases, with 13 bases lying between them. Germline V gives CDR1 SGHAT, CDR2 FQNNGV. CDR3 length: 13 residues. CDR3 in amino acids: CASIPPHSNEQFF. The DNA of the CDR3 is TGTGCCAGCATTCCCCCCCACTCCAATGAGCAGTTCTTC. The full variable domain, with the rest looked up from reference TRBV11-2 and TRBJ2-1, is EAGVAQSPRYKIIEKRQSVAFWCNPISGHATLYWYQQILGQGPKLLIQFQNNGVVDDSQLPKDRFSAERLKGVDSTLKIQPAKLEDSAVYLCASIPPHSNEQFFGPGTRLTVL.

V and J are TRBV7-3 and TRBJ2-1, with 10 bases lining up with TRBD2. In germline, CDR1 is SGHTA, CDR2 FQGTGA. This CDR3 is built from 16 residues. Unmatched junction bases numbered 3, after V lost 3 bases and J lost 1 base. The CDR3 nucleotides read TGTGCCAGCAGCTTTCTAGCGGGAGCGTCCTACAATGAGCAGTTCTTC. This encodes CASSFLAGASYNEQFF.

Points on this clone: A junction boundary mismatches the germline segment, possibly from a read error. V gene TRBV20-1 combines with J gene TRBJ2-7, with 7 bases that match TRBD2. This CDR3 contains 11 residues. Germline V gene lookup returns CDR1 DFQATT and CDR2 SNEGSKA (reference sequence). The CDR3 DNA follows: TGCAGTGCTAGAGATGGGGTCCTAGCGGACTTC. Translated: CSARDGVLADF.

This sequence joins TRBV9 and TRBJ2-7; tentatively, D is TRBD1 (5 bases). The CDR3 has 13 residues. The ends were cut back, 0 bases at V and 6 bases at J, with 10 bases in the middle. Germline V gene lookup returns CDR1 SGDLS and CDR2 YYNGEE. CDR3 residues: CASSVGGKSEQYF. The CDR3 DNA follows: TGTGCCAGCAGCGTAGGGGGCAAATCCGAGCAGTACTTC.

The chain employs TRBV19 and TRBJ2-1; 11 bases agree with TRBD2. After removal of 5 bases from V and 2 bases from J, the junction contained 5 bases not matched to a gene. Germline CDR1 is LNHDA and CDR2 is SQIVND (reference sequence). The CDR3 loop spans 16 amino acids. CDR3 coding DNA: TGTGCCAGTAGTGCAGCGGGACTAGCGGCCTACAATGAGCAGTTCTTC. Amino acid sequence: CASSAAGLAAYNEQFF.

The chain uses TRBV15 and TRBJ2-1, with TRBD2 matching over 14 bases. CDR3 length equals 16 residues. Germline lookup yields CDR1 LNHNV and CDR2 YYDKDF (reference sequence). Germline trimming cut 3 bases from V and 7 bases from J; bases unmatched to any gene: 5. The CDR3 DNA sequence: TGTGCCACCAGCAGCCGACTAGCGGGAGGGCGGAATGAGCAGTTCTTC. Translated, it gives CATSSRLAGGRNEQFF.

The chain uses TRBV5-1 and TRBJ2-1; TRBD2 might be the D (5 bases). V was cut by 0 bases and J by 9 bases, with 7 bases left in between. This CDR3 spans 12 amino acids. Germline CDR1 and CDR2: SGHRS and YFSETQ. In DNA, the CDR3 is TGCGCCAGCAGCTTGGCCGCGGGTGAGCAGTTCTTC. It encodes CASSLAAGEQFF.

The chain carries TRBV4-1 and TRBJ1-2; D gene uncertain. Germline CDR1 MGHRA, CDR2 YSYEKL. The CDR3 loop spans 15 amino acids. V lost 0 bases to trimming and J lost 3 bases, with 11 bases between them. The CDR3 DNA is TGCGCCAGCAGCCAAGATAGCTTGTCGTACTATGGCTACACCTTC. As protein: CASSQDSLSYYGYTF.

V usage is TRBV12-5 and J usage is TRBJ1-2; D unresolved. V was shortened by 2 bases and J by 8 bases, with 12 bases between the two germline ends. The V gene's germline CDR1 is LGHNT and CDR2 FRNRAP. The length of the CDR3 is 13 residues. CDR3 amino acids: CASGLPQLRGYTF. The DNA for the CDR3 is TGTGCTAGTGGTTTGCCCCAATTGAGGGGCTACACCTTC.

The sample holds one count of this clone. The rearrangement uses TRBV5-1 and TRBJ1-1; 12 bases align to TRBD1. The CDR3 spans 16 residues. Germline-derived CDR1 and CDR2 are SGHRS and YFSETQ. V dropped 4 bases and J dropped 3; count of bases not matched to a gene: 7. The chain's CDR3 is CASSPGQGAPYTEAFF. For the CDR3, the DNA is TGCGCCAGCAGCCCGGGACAGGGGGCACCGTACACTGAAGCTTTCTTT. Variable domain in full (rest from reference TRBV5-1 and TRBJ1-1): KAGVTQTPRYLIKTRGQQVTLSCSPISGHRSVSWYQQTPGQGLQFLFEYFSETQRNKGNFPGRFSGRQFSNSRSEMNVSTLELGDSALYLCASSPGQGAPYTEAFFGQGTRLTVV.

This clone showed up just once. The chain has TRBV27 and TRBJ2-7; tentative D call: TRBD1 (6 bases). In germline, CDR1 is MNHEY, CDR2 SMNVEV (reference sequence). The CDR3 extends over 15 amino acids. V was pared by 6 bases and J by 0 bases, with 15 bases between. The CDR3 spells CASRVTRGPSYEQYF. The CDR3 DNA reads as TGTGCCAGCAGGGTAACCAGGGGACCCTCCTACGAGCAGTACTTC.

The chain has TRBV6-1 and TRBJ2-2, with TRBD1 matching 10 bases. Germline values: CDR1 MNHNS, CDR2 SASEGT. The CDR3 has 14 amino acids. V was pared by 7 bases and J by 5 bases, with 4 bases of the junction left unmatched. The CDR3 loop reads CASTRQGATGELFF. CDR3 bases: TGTGCCAGCACGAGACAGGGGGCGACCGGGGAGCTGTTTTTT.

This clone was seen just once. The gene calls are TRBV30 and TRBJ2-7, with 7 bases that match TRBD2. The CDR3 sequence is 13 residues long. Trimming cost V 4 bases and J 3 bases; bases outside gene matches: 6. The germline CDR1 and CDR2 sequences are GTSNPN and SVGIG (reference sequence). This CDR3 reads CAWTRLAGYEQYF. The CDR3 DNA is TGTGCCTGGACGAGACTAGCAGGCTACGAGCAGTACTTC.

V gene TRBV7-2 combines with J gene TRBJ2-7; 7 bases agree with TRBD2. Per the germline V gene, CDR1 is SGHTA and CDR2 is FQGNSA. Trimming took 5 bases from V and 2 from J; bases not matched to a gene: 6. This CDR3 region has 14 residues. The CDR3, as DNA: TGTGCCAGCAGCCGCGGGACTACCGCCTACGAGCAGTACTTC. This gives the protein CASSRGTTAYEQYF.

J is TRBJ1-5 and V is TRBV5-1; D is ambiguous. Germline CDR1 is SGHRS and CDR2 is YFSETQ. CDR3 size: 15 residues. V was clipped by 0 bases and J by 5 bases, with 12 bases between them. DNA for the CDR3: TGCGCCAGCAGCTTGGAGGTAGCCCTTTATCAGCCCCAGCATTTT. Translation: CASSLEVALYQPQHF.

A few counts support this clone. V gene TRBV7-4 combines with J gene TRBJ2-7; 10 bases match TRBD1. Losses at the gene ends were 6 bases for V and 3 bases for J; bases not matched to a gene: 8. Germline V gives CDR1 SGHVT, CDR2 SQSDAQ. This CDR3 is 15 amino acids long. The CDR3 DNA reads TGTGCCAGCAGACTCGACAGGGGGCTCAACTACGAGCAGTACTTC. It codes for CASRLDRGLNYEQYF.

The chain combines TRBV19 with TRBJ2-1; 8 bases agree with TRBD2. The V segment lost 5 bases and the J segment 0 bases; nucleotides outside the gene matches: 3. In germline, CDR1 is LNHDA, CDR2 SQIVND (reference sequence). The CDR3 has 15 amino acids. This CDR3 reads CASSATSVSYNEQFF. The CDR3 DNA follows: TGTGCCAGTAGTGCGACTAGCGTCTCCTACAATGAGCAGTTCTTC. The full variable domain, its missing parts supplied by reference TRBV19 and TRBJ2-1, is DGGITQSPKYLFRKEGQNVTLSCEQNLNHDAMYWYRQDPGQGLRLIYYSQIVNDFQKGDIAEGYSVSREKKESFPLTVTSAQKNPTAFYLCASSATSVSYNEQFFGPGTRLTVL.

This clone is a singleton in its sample. The CDR3 protein is CASSVGTGATGELFF. In DNA form, the CDR3 reads TGTGCCAGCAGCGTAGGGACAGGGGCAACCGGGGAGCTGTTTTTT. The chain uses TRBV9 and TRBJ2-2, with TRBD1 matching over 9 bases. The CDR3 is 15 residues long. Per germline, CDR1 SGDLS and CDR2 YYNGEE. The V segment lost 0 bases and the J segment 5 bases; nucleotides outside the gene matches: 2.

The chain uses TRBV2 and TRBJ1-4; no clear D. The V end lost 4 bases, the J end lost 5 bases, and 17 bases lay between the germline ends. This CDR3 region has 16 residues. Per the germline V gene, CDR1 is SNHLY and CDR2 is FYNNEI. The CDR3 here is CASSASQEALNEKLFF. In DNA, the CDR3 is TGTGCCAGCAGTGCCTCCCAGGAAGCCCTGAATGAAAAACTGTTTTTT.

This clone was seen just once. The rearrangement joins TRBV27 to TRBJ2-1; TRBD1 might be the D (5 bases). This CDR3 is 12 amino acids long. Germline V CDR1 and CDR2: MNHEY, SMNVEV (reference sequence). V was pared by 7 bases and J by 2 bases, with 6 bases between. The CDR3 loop is CASTGTYNEQFF. CDR3 in DNA: TGTGCCAGCACAGGGACCTACAATGAGCAGTTCTTC.

The V call is TRBV2, the J call TRBJ2-5; TRBD2 aligns across 7 bases. The CDR3 is 14 residues long. J was trimmed by 2 bases and V by 2 bases; bases with no gene match: 2. Germline V gives CDR1 SNHLY, CDR2 FYNNEI. CDR3 sequence reads: CASSEWGLQETQYF. In DNA, the CDR3 is TGTGCCAGCAGTGAATGGGGACTACAAGAGACCCAGTACTTC.